The T cell receptor beta chain described here comes from a study of blood T cell repertoires in COVID-19. The repertoire was sequenced with immunoSEQ multiplex PCR; TCRdb's copy has only in-frame clones and lacks some. Among roughly 180,000 clones listed, almost 85% were seen once. Two consecutive negative NP/OP PCR tests, clearance, or resolved symptoms defined Cohort 3 recovery. The germline gives CDR1 MNHEY, CDR2 SMNVEV (reference sequence). V was trimmed by 2 bases and J by 5 bases, leaving 25 bases between them. This CDR3 is built from 19 residues. Sequencing was carried out using PBMCs or T cells enriched from blood (not recorded which). The clonotype was recovered from a man aged 50 or older who had recovered from COVID-19. This sequence joins TRBV27 and TRBJ1-3; tentatively, D is TRBD1 (5 bases). The CDR3 spells CASSLIPLGQGGFRNTIYF. CDR3 in DNA: TGTGCCAGCAGTTTAATTCCACTTGGCCAGGGTGGCTTCAGAAACACCATATATTTT.